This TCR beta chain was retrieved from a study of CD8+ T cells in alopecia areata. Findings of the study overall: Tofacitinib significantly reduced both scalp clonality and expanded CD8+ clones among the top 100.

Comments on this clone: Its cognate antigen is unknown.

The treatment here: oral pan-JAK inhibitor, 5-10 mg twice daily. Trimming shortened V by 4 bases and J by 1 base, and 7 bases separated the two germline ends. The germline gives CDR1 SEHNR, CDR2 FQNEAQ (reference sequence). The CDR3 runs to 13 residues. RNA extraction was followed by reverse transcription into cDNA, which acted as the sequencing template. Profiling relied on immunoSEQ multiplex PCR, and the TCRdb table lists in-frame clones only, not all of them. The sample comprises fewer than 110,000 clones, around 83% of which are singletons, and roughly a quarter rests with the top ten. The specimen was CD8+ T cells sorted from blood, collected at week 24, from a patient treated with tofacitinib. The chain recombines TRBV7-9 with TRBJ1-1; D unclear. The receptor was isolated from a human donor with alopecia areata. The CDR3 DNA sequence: TGTGCCAGCAGCTCTAACCGGAACACTGAAGCTTTCTTT. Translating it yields CASSSNRNTEAFF.